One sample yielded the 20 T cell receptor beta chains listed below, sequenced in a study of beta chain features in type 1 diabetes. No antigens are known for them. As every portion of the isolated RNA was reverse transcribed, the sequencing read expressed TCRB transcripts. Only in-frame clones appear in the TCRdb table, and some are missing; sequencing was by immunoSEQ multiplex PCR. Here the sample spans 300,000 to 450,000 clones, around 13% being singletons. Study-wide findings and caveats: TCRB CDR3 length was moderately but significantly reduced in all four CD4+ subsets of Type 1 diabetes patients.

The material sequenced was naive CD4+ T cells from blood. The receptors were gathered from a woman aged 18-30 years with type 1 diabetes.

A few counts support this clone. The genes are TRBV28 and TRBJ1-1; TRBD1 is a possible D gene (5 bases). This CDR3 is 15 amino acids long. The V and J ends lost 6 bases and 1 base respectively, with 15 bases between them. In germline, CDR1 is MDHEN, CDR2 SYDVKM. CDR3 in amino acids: CASSLRGRPNTEAFF. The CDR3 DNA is TGTGCCAGCAGCCTAAGGGGCAGGCCGAACACTGAAGCTTTCTTT.

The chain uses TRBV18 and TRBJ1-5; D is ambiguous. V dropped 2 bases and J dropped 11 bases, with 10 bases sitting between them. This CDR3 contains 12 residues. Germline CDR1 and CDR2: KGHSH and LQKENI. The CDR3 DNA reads TGTGCCAGCTCACCAGAAAGAGGTACCCAGCATTTT. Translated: CASSPERGTQHF. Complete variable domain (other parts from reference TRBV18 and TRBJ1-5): NAGVMQNPRHLVRRRGQEARLRCSPMKGHSHVYWYRQLPEEGLKFMVYLQKENIIDESGMPKERFSAEFPKEGPSILRIQQVVRGDSAAYFCASSPERGTQHFGDGTRLSIL.

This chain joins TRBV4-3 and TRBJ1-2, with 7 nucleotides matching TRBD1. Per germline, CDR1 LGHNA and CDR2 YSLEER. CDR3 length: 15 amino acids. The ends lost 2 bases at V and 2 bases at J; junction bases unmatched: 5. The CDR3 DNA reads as TGCGCCAGCAGCCAACAAGGGGGCGCGAACTATGGCTACACCTTC. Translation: CASSQQGGANYGYTF.

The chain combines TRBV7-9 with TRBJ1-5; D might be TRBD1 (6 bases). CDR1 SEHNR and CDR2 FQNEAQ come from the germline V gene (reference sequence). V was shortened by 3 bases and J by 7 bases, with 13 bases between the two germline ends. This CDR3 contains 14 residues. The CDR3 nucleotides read TGTGCCAGCAGCTTTTCAGGGGTTTTCCAGCCCCAGCATTTT. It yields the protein CASSFSGVFQPQHF.

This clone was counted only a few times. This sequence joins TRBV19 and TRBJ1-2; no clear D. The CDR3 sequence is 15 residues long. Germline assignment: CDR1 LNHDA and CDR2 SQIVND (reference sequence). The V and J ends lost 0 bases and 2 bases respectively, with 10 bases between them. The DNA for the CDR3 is TGTGCCAGTAGTATAGACGCCAGAGCGAACTATGGCTACACCTTC. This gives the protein CASSIDARANYGYTF.

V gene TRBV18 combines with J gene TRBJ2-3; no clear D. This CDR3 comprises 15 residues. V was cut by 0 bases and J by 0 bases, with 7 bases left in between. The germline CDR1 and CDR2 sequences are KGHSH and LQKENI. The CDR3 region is CASSPPARSTDTQYF. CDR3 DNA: TGTGCCAGCTCACCACCGGCCAGAAGCACAGATACGCAGTATTTT. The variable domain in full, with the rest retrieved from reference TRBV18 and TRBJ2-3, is NAGVMQNPRHLVRRRGQEARLRCSPMKGHSHVYWYRQLPEEGLKFMVYLQKENIIDESGMPKERFSAEFPKEGPSILRIQQVVRGDSAAYFCASSPPARSTDTQYFGPGTRLTVL.

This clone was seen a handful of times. CDR3 region: CASSLATGEDGYTF. Written as DNA, the CDR3 is TGCGCCAGCAGCTTGGCGACAGGGGAGGATGGCTACACCTTC. V and J are TRBV5-1 and TRBJ1-2; the match to TRBD1 covers 8 bases. Trimming cost V 0 bases and J 6 bases; bases outside gene matches: 4. The CDR3 runs 14 residues. CDR1 is SGHRS, CDR2 YFSETQ, per germline.

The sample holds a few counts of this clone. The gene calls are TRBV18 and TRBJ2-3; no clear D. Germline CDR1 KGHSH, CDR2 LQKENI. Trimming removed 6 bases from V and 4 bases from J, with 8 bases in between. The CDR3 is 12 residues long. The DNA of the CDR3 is TGTGCCAGCTCCCACGGTCCAGATACGCAGTATTTT. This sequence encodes CASSHGPDTQYF. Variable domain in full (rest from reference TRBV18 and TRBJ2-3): NAGVMQNPRHLVRRRGQEARLRCSPMKGHSHVYWYRQLPEEGLKFMVYLQKENIIDESGMPKERFSAEFPKEGPSILRIQQVVRGDSAAYFCASSHGPDTQYFGPGTRLTVL.

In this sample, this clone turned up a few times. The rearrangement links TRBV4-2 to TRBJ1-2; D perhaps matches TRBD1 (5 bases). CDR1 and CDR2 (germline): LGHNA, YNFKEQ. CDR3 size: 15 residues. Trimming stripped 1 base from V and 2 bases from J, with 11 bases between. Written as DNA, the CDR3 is TGTGCCAGCAGCCAAGTCTCCGACAGCAACTATGGCTACACCTTC. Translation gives CASSQVSDSNYGYTF.

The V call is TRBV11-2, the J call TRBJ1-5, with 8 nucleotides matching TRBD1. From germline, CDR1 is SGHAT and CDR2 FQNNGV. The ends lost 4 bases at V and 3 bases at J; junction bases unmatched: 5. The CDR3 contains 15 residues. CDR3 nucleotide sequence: TGTGCCAGCAGCTCCCTGACAGGGGCCAATCAGCCCCAGCATTTT. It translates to CASSSLTGANQPQHF.

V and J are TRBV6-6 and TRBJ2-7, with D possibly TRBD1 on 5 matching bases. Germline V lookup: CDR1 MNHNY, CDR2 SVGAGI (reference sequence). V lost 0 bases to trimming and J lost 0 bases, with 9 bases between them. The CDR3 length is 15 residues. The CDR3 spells CASSYSTQGSYEQYF. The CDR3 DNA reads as TGTGCCAGCAGTTACTCGACCCAGGGCTCCTACGAGCAGTACTTC.

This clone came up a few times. The CDR3 region has the DNA TGTGCCAGTAGTACCACGGGAGCCTCGTACGAGCAGTACTTC. Translation: CASSTTGASYEQYF. This chain uses TRBV19 with TRBJ2-7; D is possibly TRBD2 (6 bases). This CDR3 contains 14 residues. Germline CDR1 is LNHDA and CDR2 is SQIVND (reference sequence). V lost 4 bases and J lost 4, with 14 bases in between.

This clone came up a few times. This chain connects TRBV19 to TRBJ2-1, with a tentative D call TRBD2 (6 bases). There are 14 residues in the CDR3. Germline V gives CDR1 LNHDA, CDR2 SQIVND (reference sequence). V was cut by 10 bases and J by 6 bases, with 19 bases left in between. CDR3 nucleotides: TGTGCCACCGGGCGCAGGGAGGTTGTCAATGAGCAGTTCTTC. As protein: CATGRREVVNEQFF.

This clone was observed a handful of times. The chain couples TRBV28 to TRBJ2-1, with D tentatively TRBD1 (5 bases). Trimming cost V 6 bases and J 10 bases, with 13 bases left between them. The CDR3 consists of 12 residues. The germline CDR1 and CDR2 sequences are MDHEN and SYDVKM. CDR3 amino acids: CASRLRVGEQFF. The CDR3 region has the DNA TGTGCCAGCAGGCTCAGGGTTGGCGAGCAGTTCTTC.

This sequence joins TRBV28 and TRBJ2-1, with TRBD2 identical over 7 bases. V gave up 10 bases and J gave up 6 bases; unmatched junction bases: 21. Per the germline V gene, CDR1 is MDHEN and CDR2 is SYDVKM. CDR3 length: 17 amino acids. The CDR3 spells CATSHDSFRSGGNEQFF. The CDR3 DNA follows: TGTGCCACCTCCCATGACAGTTTCAGGTCGGGGGGCAATGAGCAGTTCTTC. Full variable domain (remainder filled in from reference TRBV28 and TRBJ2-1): DVKVTQSSRYLVKRTGEKVFLECVQDMDHENMFWYRQDPGLGLRLIYFSYDVKMKEKGDIPEGYSVSREKKERFSLILESASTNQTSMYLCATSHDSFRSGGNEQFFGPGTRLTVL.

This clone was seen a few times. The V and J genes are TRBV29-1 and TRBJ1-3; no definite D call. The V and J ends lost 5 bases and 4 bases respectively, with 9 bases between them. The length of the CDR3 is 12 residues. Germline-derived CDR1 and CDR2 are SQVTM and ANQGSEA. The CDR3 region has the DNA TGCAGCGTTAGCGGTGTAGGAAACACCATATATTTT. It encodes CSVSGVGNTIYF.

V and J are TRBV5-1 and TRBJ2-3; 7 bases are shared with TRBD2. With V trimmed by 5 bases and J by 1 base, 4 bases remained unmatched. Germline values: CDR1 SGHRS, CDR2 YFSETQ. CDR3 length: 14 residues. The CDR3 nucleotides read TGCGCCAGCAGGGGGGGGGTACGCACAGATACGCAGTATTTT. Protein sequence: CASRGGVRTDTQYF. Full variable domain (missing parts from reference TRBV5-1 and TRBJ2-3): KAGVTQTPRYLIKTRGQQVTLSCSPISGHRSVSWYQQTPGQGLQFLFEYFSETQRNKGNFPGRFSGRQFSNSRSEMNVSTLELGDSALYLCASRGGVRTDTQYFGPGTRLTVL.

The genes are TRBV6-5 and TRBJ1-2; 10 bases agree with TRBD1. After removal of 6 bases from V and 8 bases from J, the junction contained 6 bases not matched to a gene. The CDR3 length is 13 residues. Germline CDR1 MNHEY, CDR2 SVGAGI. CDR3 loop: CASSRGQGVGYTF. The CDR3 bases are TGTGCCAGCAGCCGCGGACAGGGGGTCGGCTACACCTTC.

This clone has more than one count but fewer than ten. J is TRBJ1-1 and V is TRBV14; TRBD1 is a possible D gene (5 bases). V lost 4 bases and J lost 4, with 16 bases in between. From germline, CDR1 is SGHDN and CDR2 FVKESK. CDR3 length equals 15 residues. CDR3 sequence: CASSPPGHPVTEAFF. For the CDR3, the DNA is TGTGCCAGCAGCCCACCCGGACACCCCGTCACTGAAGCTTTCTTT.

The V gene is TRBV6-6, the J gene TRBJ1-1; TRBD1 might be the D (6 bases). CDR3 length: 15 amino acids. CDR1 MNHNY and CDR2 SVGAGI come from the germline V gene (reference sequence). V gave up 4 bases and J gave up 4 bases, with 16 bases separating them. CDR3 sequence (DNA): TGTGCCAGCAGTTTCTTGACAGGACGGGGCACTGAAGCTTTCTTT. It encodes CASSFLTGRGTEAFF.